Presented here are 8 T cell receptor beta chains from one specimen sequenced in a study of blood T cell repertoires in COVID-19. Sequencing used immunoSEQ multiplex PCR; TCRdb keeps in-frame clones, though not all of them. The sample gives nearly 110,000 clones, 60% to 85% of which show up once; more than 4% is in the top ten. The sequenced sample was peripheral blood. These TCRs come from a man aged 70-80 years with acute or convalescent COVID-19.

The chain has TRBV11-2 and TRBJ2-1; 7 nucleotides align to TRBD1. Germline V lookup: CDR1 SGHAT, CDR2 FQNNGV. Trimming removed 5 bases from V and 3 bases from J; junction bases left unmatched: 10. CDR3 size: 16 residues. The CDR3 is CASSPQGDSNYNEQFF. The DNA for the CDR3 is TGTGCCAGCAGCCCCCAAGGGGACAGCAACTACAATGAGCAGTTCTTC.

This chain links TRBV6-5 with TRBJ1-1; D is unresolved. Per germline, CDR1 MNHEY and CDR2 SVGAGI. This CDR3 comprises 14 residues. Deletions cut 0 bases from V and 4 bases from J, with 9 bases between. CDR3 sequence reads: CASSYSSSSTEAFF. For the CDR3, the DNA is TGTGCCAGCAGTTACTCCTCTAGCAGCACTGAAGCTTTCTTT.

This sequence joins TRBV6-2 or TRBV6-3 and TRBJ1-1; the match to TRBD1 covers 8 bases. Germline-derived CDR1 and CDR2 are MNHEY and SVGEGT. V gave up 4 bases and J gave up 11 bases; unmatched junction bases: 6. CDR3 length equals 12 residues. CDR3 region: CASSSQGAQAFF. CDR3 in DNA: TGTGCCAGCAGTTCTCAGGGGGCGCAGGCTTTCTTT.

The chain couples TRBV5-1 to TRBJ2-4; TRBD2 matches at 14 bases. V shed 4 bases and J 2 bases; nucleotides not matched to a gene: 8. The CDR3 sequence is 18 residues long. Germline CDR1 and CDR2: SGHRS and YFSETQ. The CDR3 DNA follows: TGCGCCAGCAGCCTCCGACTAGCGGGGGGGCTGACCAAAAACATTCAGTACTTC. Translating gives CASSLRLAGGLTKNIQYF. The variable domain in full, completed from reference TRBV5-1 and TRBJ2-4, reads KAGVTQTPRYLIKTRGQQVTLSCSPISGHRSVSWYQQTPGQGLQFLFEYFSETQRNKGNFPGRFSGRQFSNSRSEMNVSTLELGDSALYLCASSLRLAGGLTKNIQYFGAGTRLSVL.

This chain joins TRBV5-1 and TRBJ2-1; TRBD1 is a possible D gene (6 bases). The CDR3 loop spans 15 amino acids. Germline V lookup: CDR1 SGHRS, CDR2 YFSETQ. V dropped 4 bases and J dropped 5 bases, with 16 bases sitting between them. CDR3 loop: CASSTTGTPNNEQFF. CDR3 in DNA: TGCGCCAGCAGCACTACCGGGACACCCAACAATGAGCAGTTCTTC.

J is TRBJ1-5 and V is TRBV18; D remains unclear. The ends were cut back, 3 bases at V and 0 bases at J, with 3 bases in the middle. The CDR3 is made up of 13 amino acids. Germline loops: CDR1 KGHSH, CDR2 LQKENI. In nucleotides, the CDR3 is TGTGCCAGCTCACCCAATAGCAATCAGCCCCAGCATTTT. Translating gives CASSPNSNQPQHF.

This clone was found a few times. J is TRBJ2-7 and V is TRBV7-9; 7 bases fit TRBD2. The ends lost 2 bases at V and 6 bases at J; junction bases unmatched: 10. CDR1 SEHNR and CDR2 FQNEAQ come from the germline V gene (reference sequence). CDR3 length equals 15 residues. The chain's CDR3 is CASSLWAGEGREQYF. CDR3 nucleotides: TGTGCCAGCAGCTTATGGGCCGGGGAGGGGCGCGAGCAGTACTTC.

The chain employs TRBV27 and TRBJ1-5; D might be TRBD1 (6 bases). Per the germline V gene, CDR1 is MNHEY and CDR2 is SMNVEV (reference sequence). The V gene lost 2 bases and the J gene lost 4 bases, with 12 bases spanning the gap. The length of the CDR3 is 15 residues. The CDR3 nucleotides are TGTGCCAGCAGTTTAAGACAGGCTGAGAATCAGCCCCAGCATTTT. As protein: CASSLRQAENQPQHF.